The 5 T cell receptor beta chains reported below all come from one sample, sequenced in a study of T cells in localized non-small cell lung cancer. The data were produced by immunoSEQ multiplex PCR, yet TCRdb's version contains in-frame clones alone and is incomplete. The table lists roughly 1,000 clones, approximately 21% of them singletons. The sample was normal lung tissue next to the tumor, taken before any cancer treatment. The receptor set was obtained from a man aged 35-69 years with stage III lung adenocarcinoma.

The gene calls are TRBV19 and TRBJ1-1; 7 bases line up with TRBD1. CDR1 LNHDA and CDR2 SQIVND come from the germline V gene (reference sequence). The V gene end was trimmed by 5 bases and the J gene end by 2 bases; junction bases not matched to a gene: 5. The CDR3 has 14 amino acids. Here the CDR3 reads CASSGRDRNTEAFF. CDR3 coding DNA: TGTGCCAGTAGTGGAAGGGACAGAAACACTGAAGCTTTCTTT.

The gene calls are TRBV4-1 and TRBJ1-5; possible D gene TRBD1, 6 bases. Germline V gene sequence: CDR1 MGHRA, CDR2 YSYEKL. This CDR3 spans 16 amino acids. The ends were cut back, 3 bases at V and 9 bases at J, with 21 bases in the middle. The CDR3 nucleotides are TGCGCCAGCAGCCAGGGGGGCGGCAGTCAGTTTGGGCCCCAGCATTTT. It translates to CASSQGGGSQFGPQHF.

This clone is categorized as medium-sized. The chain has TRBV7-2 and TRBJ1-6; D is possibly TRBD1 (6 bases). Trimming pared 2 bases from V and 10 bases from J, leaving 9 bases between. This CDR3 contains 13 residues. Per the germline V gene, CDR1 is SGHTA and CDR2 is FQGNSA. CDR3 amino acids: CASSLQGRSPLHF. CDR3 nucleotides: TGTGCCAGCAGCTTACAGGGGAGGTCACCCCTCCACTTT.

This clone was observed a few times. This chain uses TRBV9 with TRBJ2-7; D remains unclear. Germline CDR1 SGDLS, CDR2 YYNGEE. V lost 4 bases and J 5 bases, leaving 16 bases between the germline ends. The length of the CDR3 is 14 residues. The CDR3 reads CASSPEPGMDEQYF. The CDR3 nucleotides read TGTGCCAGCAGCCCCGAGCCCGGCATGGACGAGCAGTACTTC. The full variable domain, in which reference TRBV9 and TRBJ2-7 provide the parts outside the CDR3, is DSGVTQTPKHLITATGQRVTLRCSPRSGDLSVYWYQQSLDQGLQFLIQYYNGEERAKGNILERFSAQQFPDLHSELNLSSLELGDSALYFCASSPEPGMDEQYFGPGTRLTVT.

The CDR3 protein is CASSVVGEGHEQFF. CDR3 DNA: TGTGCCAGCAGCGTAGTGGGGGAGGGCCATGAGCAGTTCTTC. The chain carries TRBV9 and TRBJ2-1; 7 bases are shared with TRBD2. CDR1 and CDR2 (germline): SGDLS, YYNGEE. Trimming cost V 0 bases and J 8 bases; bases outside gene matches: 5. This CDR3 is built from 14 residues.